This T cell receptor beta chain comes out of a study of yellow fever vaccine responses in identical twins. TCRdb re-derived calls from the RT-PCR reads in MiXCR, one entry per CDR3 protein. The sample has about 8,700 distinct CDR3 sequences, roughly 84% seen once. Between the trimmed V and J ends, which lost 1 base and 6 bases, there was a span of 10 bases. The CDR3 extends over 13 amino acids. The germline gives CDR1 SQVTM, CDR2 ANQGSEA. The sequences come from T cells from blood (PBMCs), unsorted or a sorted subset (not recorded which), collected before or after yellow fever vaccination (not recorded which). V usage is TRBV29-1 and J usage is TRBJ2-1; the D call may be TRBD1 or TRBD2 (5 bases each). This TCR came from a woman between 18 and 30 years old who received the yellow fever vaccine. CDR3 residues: CSVEGPGANEQFF. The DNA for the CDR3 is TGCAGCGTTGAAGGGCCCGGGGCCAATGAGCAGTTCTTC.